Following are 16 T cell receptor beta chains from one sample sequenced in a study of T-cell reconstitution after alpha-beta-depleted transplantation in children. Library preparation (for TCRbeta) was performed with unique molecular identifiers. TCRdb independently ran MiXCR on the PCR reads; one entry per CDR3 protein. The sample gives around 380,000 distinct CDR3 sequences, about 11% of which show up once; approximately 5% is in the top ten. The sample was PBMCs from the stem cell graft donor, taken from the stem cell graft. The receptors stem from a human donor who donated a stem cell graft to a child with acute myeloid leukemia.

This clonotype has more than one count but fewer than ten. This chain uses TRBV12-3 or TRBV12-4 with TRBJ1-2; TRBD1 might be the D (6 bases). The CDR3 is made up of 13 amino acids. Trimming took 6 bases from V and 8 from J, leaving 16 bases between them. This CDR3 is CASRTTGREGYTF. Written as DNA, the CDR3 is TGTGCCAGCAGAACGACAGGCCGAGAGGGCTACACCTTC.

The chain joins TRBV20-1 to TRBJ1-5; 8 nucleotides agree with TRBD1. The trim removed 3 bases at V and 6 bases at J, leaving 13 bases unmatched. Germline V gene lookup returns CDR1 DFQATT and CDR2 SNEGSKA (reference sequence). The CDR3 contains 16 residues. Here the CDR3 DNA reads TGCAGTGCTAGTCATTCACAGGGGGGTGTGGGTCAGCCCCAGCATTTT. It specifies CSASHSQGGVGQPQHF.

The V and J genes are TRBV20-1 and TRBJ2-3; 7 positions agree with TRBD2. CDR3 size: 13 residues. After removal of 3 bases from V and 6 bases from J, the junction contained 6 bases not matched to a gene. Germline V gene data show CDR1 as DFQATT and CDR2 as SNEGSKA (reference sequence). The CDR3 region is CSASRGSMDTQYF. CDR3 bases: TGCAGTGCTAGCCGCGGGAGTATGGATACGCAGTATTTT.

The chain employs TRBV6-1 and TRBJ2-5, with D tentatively TRBD1 (7 bases). From germline, CDR1 is MNHNS and CDR2 SASEGT. CDR3 length equals 13 residues. CDR3 in amino acids: CAARRAGGETQYF. The DNA for the CDR3 is TGTGCAGCACGACGGGCAGGGGGGGAGACCCAGTACTTC.

This clonotype has just a few counts. The chain is built from TRBV12-3 or TRBV12-4 and TRBJ2-2; D possibly corresponds to TRBD1 (5 bases). Deletions cut 5 bases from V and 0 bases from J, with 13 bases between. The CDR3 has 16 residues. The CDR3 sequence: CASSPDRSPNTGELFF. In DNA form, the CDR3 reads TGTGCCAGCAGTCCCGACAGAAGTCCGAACACCGGGGAGCTGTTTTTT.

The J gene is TRBJ2-6, the V gene TRBV12-3 or TRBV12-4; possibly TRBD1 or TRBD2 for D (5 bases each). Trimming took 1 base from V and 0 from J, leaving 19 bases between them. The length of the CDR3 is 20 residues. The CDR3 sequence: CASSLVSGPALTSGANVLTF. The DNA for the CDR3 is TGTGCCAGCAGTTTAGTCTCGGGGCCGGCACTTACCTCTGGGGCCAACGTCCTGACTTTC.

This chain links TRBV5-1 with TRBJ1-2; D may be TRBD1 (6 bases). Germline CDR1 SGHRS, CDR2 YFSETQ. The CDR3 contains 17 residues. The ends were cut back, 4 bases at V and 1 base at J, with 20 bases in the middle. The CDR3 reads CASSDGGKTGLNYGYTF. The DNA of the CDR3 is TGCGCCAGCAGCGACGGAGGGAAGACAGGCCTTAACTATGGCTACACCTTC.

This clonotype was counted a few times. V gene TRBV19 combines with J gene TRBJ2-5; D is perhaps TRBD1 (6 bases). CDR3 length: 17 residues. Germline V gives CDR1 LNHDA, CDR2 SQIVND (reference sequence). Trimming took 5 bases from V and 2 from J, leaving 21 bases between them. The CDR3 is CASSYGSGVGTQETQYF. The CDR3 coding sequence is TGTGCCAGTAGTTACGGGTCAGGGGTAGGGACACAAGAGACCCAGTACTTC. Together with reference TRBV19 and TRBJ2-5, the CDR3 gives the full variable domain: DGGITQSPKYLFRKEGQNVTLSCEQNLNHDAMYWYRQDPGQGLRLIYYSQIVNDFQKGDIAEGYSVSREKKESFPLTVTSAQKNPTAFYLCASSYGSGVGTQETQYFGPGTRLLVL.

V is TRBV20-1 and J is TRBJ2-2; D remains unclear. Between the trimmed V and J ends, which lost 0 bases and 1 base, there was a span of 12 bases. The CDR3 is made up of 16 amino acids. From germline, CDR1 is DFQATT and CDR2 SNEGSKA (reference sequence). The CDR3 DNA reads as TGCAGTGCTAGAGATCTGCACAGAGAGAACACCGGGGAGCTGTTTTTT. This codes for CSARDLHRENTGELFF.

This clonotype was found a few times. Sequence at one end of the junction differs from germline and may be a read error. This chain uses TRBV20-1 with TRBJ1-1; maybe TRBD1 (5 bases). The germline V gene has CDR1 DFQATT and CDR2 SNEGSKA (reference sequence). This CDR3 comprises 11 residues. The CDR3 region is CSAPAEPGGLF. CDR3 sequence (DNA): TGCAGTGCTCCTGCCGAGCCGGGGGGATTGTTT.

This clonotype was observed a few times. The chain links TRBV2 to TRBJ2-1, with 12 bases fitting TRBD2. Germline V gene lookup returns CDR1 SNHLY and CDR2 FYNNEI. With V trimmed by 2 bases and J by 4 bases, 9 bases remained unmatched. This CDR3 has 18 amino acids. The CDR3 DNA reads TGTGCCAGCAGTGAAACTGCAATCGGACTAGCGGGATACAATGAGCAGTTCTTC. This translates into CASSETAIGLAGYNEQFF.

This clonotype has a handful of counts. The rearrangement joins TRBV29-1 to TRBJ2-7; 7 bases match TRBD1. Germline assignment: CDR1 SQVTM and CDR2 ANQGSEA. V lost 5 bases and J lost 3; bases outside the gene matches: 4. The CDR3 spans 12 residues. This CDR3 is CSVTPGGYEQYF. Here the CDR3 DNA reads TGCAGCGTTACCCCAGGGGGCTACGAGCAGTACTTC.

This clonotype was detected a few times. In DNA form, the CDR3 reads TGTGCCAGCACGAAGAGCCCCCAATCGATTGGGGCCAACGTCCTGACTTTC. This gives the protein CASTKSPQSIGANVLTF. The chain employs TRBV7-9 and TRBJ2-6; D call uncertain. V was pared by 7 bases and J by 3 bases, with 19 bases between. The CDR3 runs 17 residues. Germline CDR1 and CDR2: SEHNR and FQNEAQ (reference sequence).

In this sample, this clonotype turned up a few times. The chain carries TRBV20-1 and TRBJ1-5, with D tentatively TRBD1 (5 bases). Germline V gene lookup returns CDR1 DFQATT and CDR2 SNEGSKA (reference sequence). V was shortened by 4 bases and J by 6 bases, with 13 bases between the two germline ends. This CDR3 contains 13 residues. This CDR3 reads CSANQGLSQPQHF. CDR3 DNA sequence: TGCAGTGCTAACCAGGGTTTGAGTCAGCCCCAGCATTTT.

This chain links TRBV30 with TRBJ2-3; D gene ambiguous. The CDR3 spans 14 residues. V shed 2 bases and J shed 0 bases, with 9 bases lying between them. CDR1 is GTSNPN, CDR2 SVGIG, per germline (reference sequence). CDR3 region: CAWSRQPSTDTQYF. CDR3 DNA: TGTGCCTGGAGTCGCCAACCTAGCACAGATACGCAGTATTTT.

The table lists this clonotype with a few counts. The V and J genes are TRBV30 and TRBJ2-1; D is tentatively TRBD1 or TRBD2 (5 bases each). Germline CDR1 reads GTSNPN; CDR2 reads SVGIG (reference sequence). The V end was cut by 8 bases, the J end by 9 bases, with 14 bases between. The CDR3 length is 11 residues. CDR3 residues: CARGGVFEQFF. In DNA, the CDR3 is TGTGCCCGTGGGGGAGTGTTTGAGCAGTTCTTC. Complete variable domain (other parts from reference TRBV30 and TRBJ2-1): SQTIHQWPATLVQPVGSPLSLECTVEGTSNPNLYWYRQAAGRGLQLLFYSVGIGQISSEVPQNLSASRPQDRQFILSSKKLLLSDSGFYLCARGGVFEQFFGPGTRLTVL.